This TCR beta chain comes out of a study of breast tumors, draining lymph nodes, adjacent tissues. One entry per CDR3 protein results from TCRdb running MiXCR on the multiplex PCR reads. The sample yields some 130,000 distinct CDR3 sequences, about 20% seen once. Breast cancer patients provided tissue from their axillary draining lymph nodes. Study conclusions and caveats: Luminal-like breast cancer showed significantly greater tumor-nontumor repertoire similarity than basal-like breast cancer did. Compared with lymph nodes, tumors were less diverse; compared with nontumor tissue, more. Data fit most tumor T cells coming from lymph node, expanding in tumor.

The CDR3 spans 15 residues. Germline-derived CDR1 and CDR2 are LNHDA and SQIVND (reference sequence). In the case of this clonotype: What it binds is unknown. This may come from a read error, since a much larger clone is one base off.

This rearrangement joins TRBV19 to TRBJ2-3, with TRBD2 identical over 7 bases. The source of this sequence is a female donor with breast cancer. Some clones in this sample may be carry-over from other donors' samples. Specimen: axillary lymph node tissue. The CDR3 bases are TGTGCCAGTAGTATGACTAGCATTCGCACAGGTACGCAGTATTTT. It yields the protein CASSMTSIRTGTQYF.